The rows below give T cell receptor beta chains drawn from one sample of a study of cytomegalovirus exposure and HLA in healthy donors. Data came from immunoSEQ multiplex PCR; TCRdb stores just in-frame clones and leaves some out. The sample gives 110,000 or so clones, roughly 72% of which show up once; more than 3.5% is in the top ten. Sequenced: PBMCs. Every receptor here comes from a woman aged 40-49 years in good health and CMV-seropositive. Both conserved end residues are part of each CDR3. A D gene is named only where the DNA matches it firmly. Clone size appears in some rows only: once, few, many, or a class for an expanded clone.

j_call v_call clone_size d_call cdr3_aa cdr3_nt
TRBJ1-1 TRBV27 - TRBD1 CASRSRGRGMNTEAFF TGTGCCAGCAGGTCCAGGGGGCGAGGGATGAACACTGAAGCTTTCTTT
TRBJ2-3 TRBV2 - TRBD2 CASSYRGVTDTQYF TGTGCCAGCAGTTACCGGGGGGTCACAGATACGCAGTATTTT
TRBJ2-3 TRBV5-1 - TRBD2 CASSLAGVTDSTDTQYF TGCGCCAGCAGCCTAGCGGGGGTAACTGATAGCACAGATACGCAGTATTTT
TRBJ2-1 TRBV27 - - CASSPTSRSLFF TGTGCCAGCAGTCCAACTAGTCGGAGTCTCTTCTTC
TRBJ2-3 TRBV30 - TRBD1 CAWSVGWDRAKDTQYF TGTGCCTGGAGTGTAGGTTGGGACAGGGCGAAAGATACGCAGTATTTT
TRBJ2-5 TRBV7-3 few TRBD1 CASSSGQGADETQYF TGTGCCAGCAGCTCTGGACAGGGGGCGGACGAGACCCAGTACTTC
TRBJ1-1 TRBV30 - - CAWSRAGAGNTEAFF TGTGCCTGGAGTAGGGCAGGGGCTGGGAACACTGAAGCTTTCTTT
TRBJ1-2 TRBV7-2 - - CASSPEGGSYGYTF TGTGCCAGCAGCCCGGAAGGAGGGAGCTATGGCTACACCTTC
TRBJ2-1 TRBV14 - TRBD2 CASSFSLAGYNEQFF TGTGCCAGCAGCTTCTCGCTAGCGGGGTACAATGAGCAGTTCTTC
TRBJ2-1 TRBV7-9 - - CASSSPGIGHEQFF TGTGCCAGCAGTTCCCCCGGGATAGGCCATGAGCAGTTCTTC
TRBJ2-1 TRBV6-1 - TRBD2 CASSDQGLAPDYNEQFF TGTGCCAGCAGTGACCAAGGACTAGCGCCAGACTACAATGAGCAGTTCTTC
TRBJ2-5 TRBV7-2 - - CASSSNGALQETQYF TGTGCCAGCAGCTCCAATGGGGCTCTTCAAGAGACCCAGTACTTC
TRBJ1-2 TRBV30 few TRBD1 CAWSALTGPYGYTF TGTGCCTGGAGTGCCCTGACAGGGCCCTATGGCTACACCTTC
TRBJ1-1 TRBV6-1 - TRBD1 CASSDMTGSNTEAFF TGTGCCAGCAGTGATATGACAGGGTCGAACACTGAAGCTTTCTTT
TRBJ2-1 TRBV7-2 - - CASSQERGGNEQFF TGTGCCAGCAGCCAGGAACGAGGGGGCAATGAGCAGTTCTTC
TRBJ2-1 TRBV5-4 - - CASSYAGRPTYNEQFF TGTGCCAGCAGCTATGCGGGACGGCCGACTTACAATGAGCAGTTCTTC
TRBJ2-7 TRBV4-2 - TRBD2 CASSHGAGASGRYEQYF TGTGCCAGCAGCCATGGGGCTGGGGCTAGCGGGAGGTACGAGCAGTACTTC
TRBJ1-2 TRBV9 - TRBD1 CASSAQGAGYGYTF TGTGCCAGCAGCGCACAGGGGGCAGGCTATGGCTACACCTTC